The 17 T cell receptor beta chains reported below all come from one sample, sequenced in a study of shared clonotypes between healthy human individuals. Only CD45RO-negative cells positively selected for CCR7 counted as naive CD8 cells, so terminally differentiated effector memory CD45RA+ cells were excluded. Some clones are missing from TCRdb's copy, which holds only in-frame ones; the method was immunoSEQ multiplex PCR. The repertoire includes millions of clones, about 94% of them detected once, and about 1.1% sits in the top ten. Sequencing input: naive CD8+ T cells sorted from blood. Receptor source: a man aged 18 to 30 in good health.

This rearrangement joins TRBV13 to TRBJ1-3; D gene unclear. V gave up 3 bases and J gave up 0 bases, with 6 bases separating them. CDR3 size: 14 residues. Per the germline V gene, CDR1 is PRHDT and CDR2 is FYEKMQ (reference sequence). CDR3 DNA sequence: TGTGCCAGCAGCTTCCGGAGCTCTGGAAACACCATATATTTT. The encoded protein is CASSFRSSGNTIYF.

The rearrangement links TRBV19 to TRBJ2-1, with D hard to call. The V end lost 5 bases, the J end lost 8 bases, and 13 bases lay between the germline ends. CDR1 is LNHDA, CDR2 SQIVND, per germline (reference sequence). The CDR3 loop spans 13 amino acids. The CDR3 region has the DNA TGTGCCAGTAGTCACCGGATGGAGTATGAGCAGTTCTTC. It is translated as CASSHRMEYEQFF. The whole variable domain, remainder taken from reference TRBV19 and TRBJ2-1, is DGGITQSPKYLFRKEGQNVTLSCEQNLNHDAMYWYRQDPGQGLRLIYYSQIVNDFQKGDIAEGYSVSREKKESFPLTVTSAQKNPTAFYLCASSHRMEYEQFFGPGTRLTVL.

The J gene is TRBJ2-7, the V gene TRBV10-3; the match to TRBD2 covers 7 bases. V was pared by 3 bases and J by 3 bases, with 8 bases of the junction left unmatched. The CDR3 is 15 residues long. Germline V CDR1 and CDR2: ENHRY, SYGVKD. This CDR3 is CAISDRPAGLYEQYF. The CDR3 nucleotides are TGTGCCATCAGTGACCGCCCAGCGGGGCTCTACGAGCAGTACTTC.

This sequence joins TRBV6-4 and TRBJ2-7, with 9 positions matching TRBD1. Per the germline V gene, CDR1 is MRHNA and CDR2 is SNTAGT. The length of the CDR3 is 12 residues. J lost 5 bases, V lost 10 bases, and 6 bases had no gene match. CDR3 in DNA: TGTGCCACCCAACAGGGGGCCCACGAGCAGTACTTC. Encoded protein: CATQQGAHEQYF.

As concerns this clone: Other DNA sequences from this sample encode an identical CDR3 as well. The chain couples TRBV13 to TRBJ1-1, with D unclear. In germline, CDR1 is PRHDT, CDR2 FYEKMQ (reference sequence). The CDR3 runs 12 residues. V was trimmed by 0 bases and J by 5 bases, leaving 4 bases between them. The CDR3 nucleotides read TGTGCCAGCAGCTTAGGCCGTACTGAAGCTTTCTTT. Its protein product is CASSLGRTEAFF.

The rearrangement joins TRBV29-1 to TRBJ2-1; 8 bases agree with TRBD2. The V and J ends lost 3 bases and 6 bases, in that order; junction bases with no gene match: 4. The CDR3 length is 13 residues. The germline gives CDR1 SQVTM, CDR2 ANQGSEA. The CDR3 region is CSVDSGRSNEQFF. In DNA form, the CDR3 reads TGCAGCGTTGACAGCGGGAGATCCAATGAGCAGTTCTTC.

V and J are TRBV4-1 and TRBJ2-5; tentatively, D is TRBD1 or TRBD2 (5 bases each). The V end lost 3 bases, the J end lost 5 bases, and 19 bases lay between the germline ends. The V gene's germline CDR1 is MGHRA and CDR2 YSYEKL. There are 16 residues in the CDR3. CDR3 sequence (DNA): TGCGCCAGCAGCCAGGGGCCCCCCCGGGGTGGGGAGACCCAGTACTTC. Protein product: CASSQGPPRGGETQYF.

This clone was recorded once. The chain combines TRBV27 with TRBJ2-1; 12 bases fit TRBD2. This CDR3 is 15 amino acids long. The trim removed 8 bases at V and 2 bases at J, leaving 4 bases unmatched. Germline V gene sequence: CDR1 MNHEY, CDR2 SMNVEV (reference sequence). The CDR3 DNA sequence: TGTGCCAGCCAAGGACTAGCGGGAACCTACAATGAGCAGTTCTTC. This translates into CASQGLAGTYNEQFF.

The chain joins TRBV9 to TRBJ2-1; TRBD2 aligns across 9 bases. Germline V CDR1 and CDR2: SGDLS, YYNGEE. V lost 3 bases and J lost 7; bases outside the gene matches: 11. The CDR3 is made up of 16 amino acids. CDR3 in DNA: TGTGCCAGCAGCGGGGGAATAGCGGGAGTAACTAATGAGCAGTTCTTC. It is translated as CASSGGIAGVTNEQFF.

J is TRBJ2-1 and V is TRBV2; TRBD2 aligns across 8 bases. Germline lookup yields CDR1 SNHLY and CDR2 FYNNEI. The CDR3 contains 17 residues. V shed 2 bases and J 2 bases; nucleotides not matched to a gene: 8. Here the CDR3 reads CASSERGTSGTYNEQFF. In DNA, the CDR3 is TGTGCCAGCAGTGAAAGGGGTACTAGCGGAACCTACAATGAGCAGTTCTTC.

This clone has a handful of counts. Other nucleotide sequences from this sample produce the same CDR3. The V gene is TRBV5-6, the J gene TRBJ2-7; D is unresolved. The germline V gene encodes CDR1 SGHDT and CDR2 YYEEEE. With 1 base removed from V and 1 base from J, the gap between germline ends came to 3 bases. The CDR3 covers 12 residues. CDR3 nucleotides: TGTGCCAGCAGCTTGATGTCCTACGAGCAGTACTTC. Amino acids: CASSLMSYEQYF.

The gene calls are TRBV5-6 and TRBJ1-4; 9 bases are shared with TRBD1. Losses at the gene ends were 6 bases for V and 6 bases for J; bases not matched to a gene: 6. CDR1 is SGHDT and CDR2 is YYEEEE in the germline V gene. The CDR3 is made up of 14 amino acids. The CDR3 here is CASTETGGDEKLFF. The DNA of the CDR3 is TGTGCCAGCACCGAGACAGGGGGGGATGAAAAACTGTTTTTT. Using reference TRBV5-6 and TRBJ1-4 for the parts outside the CDR3, the full variable domain is DAGVTQSPTHLIKTRGQQVTLRCSPKSGHDTVSWYQQALGQGPQFIFQYYEEEERQRGNFPDRFSGHQFPNYSSELNVNALLLGDSALYLCASTETGGDEKLFFGSGTQLSVL.

This chain links TRBV29-1 with TRBJ2-1; TRBD2 matches 11 bases. This CDR3 spans 13 amino acids. Losses at the gene ends were 7 bases for V and 6 bases for J; bases not matched to a gene: 5. Germline V gene lookup returns CDR1 SQVTM and CDR2 ANQGSEA. CDR3 nucleotides: TGCAGCGACATAGCGGGAGGGCGCAATGAGCAGTTCTTC. Translation: CSDIAGGRNEQFF.

V gene TRBV4-1 combines with J gene TRBJ2-2; a weak D match, TRBD1 (6 bases). Germline V CDR1 and CDR2: MGHRA, YSYEKL. The CDR3 consists of 15 residues. Trimming cost V 7 bases and J 4 bases, with 16 bases left between them. CDR3 residues: CASTSRWDTTGELFF. The DNA of the CDR3 is TGCGCCAGCACTTCAAGGTGGGACACCACCGGGGAGCTGTTTTTT.

CDR3 in amino acids: CASSFQLANEKLFF. As DNA, the CDR3 is TGTGCCAGCAGCTTTCAGTTGGCTAATGAAAAACTGTTTTTT. The chain is built from TRBV7-9 and TRBJ1-4, with unresolved D. CDR1 is SEHNR, CDR2 FQNEAQ, per germline (reference sequence). This CDR3 comprises 14 residues. Trimming shortened V by 3 bases and J by 3 bases, and 8 bases separated the two germline ends. The full variable domain, in which reference TRBV7-9 and TRBJ1-4 provide the parts outside the CDR3, is DTGVSQNPRHKITKRGQNVTFRCDPISEHNRLYWYRQTLGQGPEFLTYFQNEAQLEKSRLLSDRFSAERPKGSFSTLEIQRTEQGDSAMYLCASSFQLANEKLFFGSGTQLSVL.

The table lists this clone with a count of one. The chain uses TRBV2 and TRBJ2-1; maybe TRBD2 (6 bases). Between the trimmed V and J ends, which lost 2 bases and 3 bases, there was a span of 14 bases. The CDR3 has 16 amino acids. Germline V gene lookup returns CDR1 SNHLY and CDR2 FYNNEI. The CDR3 DNA reads as TGTGCCAGCAGTGAAAATCCGGGAGTGATCTACAATGAGCAGTTCTTC. Translating gives CASSENPGVIYNEQFF.

This clone was recorded only once. The V call is TRBV28, the J call TRBJ2-5, with D tentatively TRBD2 (5 bases). CDR3 size: 13 residues. Germline V gene data show CDR1 as MDHEN and CDR2 as SYDVKM. V was pared by 6 bases and J by 5 bases, with 13 bases between. The CDR3 coding sequence is TGTGCCAGCAGATCAGTGGAGGACGAGACCCAGTACTTC. Translation: CASRSVEDETQYF.